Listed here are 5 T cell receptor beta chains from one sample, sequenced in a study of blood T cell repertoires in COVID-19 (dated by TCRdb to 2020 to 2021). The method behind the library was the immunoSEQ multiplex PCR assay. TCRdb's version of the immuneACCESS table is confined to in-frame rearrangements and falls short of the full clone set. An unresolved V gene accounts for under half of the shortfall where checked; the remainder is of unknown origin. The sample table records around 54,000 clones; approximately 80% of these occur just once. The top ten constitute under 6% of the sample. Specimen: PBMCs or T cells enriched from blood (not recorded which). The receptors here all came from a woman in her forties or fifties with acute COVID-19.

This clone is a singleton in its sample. DNA of the CDR3: TGTGCCAGCAGTCCCGCCTTGACAGGGAATGAGCAGTTCTTC. The encoded protein is CASSPALTGNEQFF. The chain carries TRBV27 and TRBJ2-1; 7 nucleotides match TRBD1. From germline, CDR1 is MNHEY and CDR2 SMNVEV (reference sequence). This CDR3 is built from 14 residues. J lost 7 bases, V lost 5 bases, and 8 bases had no gene match.

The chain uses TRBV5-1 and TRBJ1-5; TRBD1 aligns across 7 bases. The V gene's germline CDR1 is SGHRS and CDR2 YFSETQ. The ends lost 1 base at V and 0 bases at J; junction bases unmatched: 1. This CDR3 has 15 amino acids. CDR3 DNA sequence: TGCGCCAGCAGCTTGTGGGACAGTAGCAATCAGCCCCAGCATTTT. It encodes CASSLWDSSNQPQHF.

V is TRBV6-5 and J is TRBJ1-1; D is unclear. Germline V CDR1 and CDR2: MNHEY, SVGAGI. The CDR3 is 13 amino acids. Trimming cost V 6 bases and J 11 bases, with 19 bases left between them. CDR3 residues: CASSRDWSGRAFF. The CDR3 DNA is TGTGCCAGCAGCCGCGACTGGTCCGGAAGGGCTTTCTTT.

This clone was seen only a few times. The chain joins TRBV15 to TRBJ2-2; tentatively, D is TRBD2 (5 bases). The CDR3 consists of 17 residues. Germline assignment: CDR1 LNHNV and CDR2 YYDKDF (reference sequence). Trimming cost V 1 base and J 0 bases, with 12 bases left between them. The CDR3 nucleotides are TGTGCCACCAGCAGAGGGGCTAGCAGCGCGAACACCGGGGAGCTGTTTTTT. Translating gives CATSRGASSANTGELFF.

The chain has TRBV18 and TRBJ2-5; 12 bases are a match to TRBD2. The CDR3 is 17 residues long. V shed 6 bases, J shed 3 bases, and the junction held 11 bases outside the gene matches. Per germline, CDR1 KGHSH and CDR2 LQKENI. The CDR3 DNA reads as TGTGCCAGCTCCTCAAGGACTAGCGGGGCCCCCAAAGAGACCCAGTACTTC. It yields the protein CASSSRTSGAPKETQYF.